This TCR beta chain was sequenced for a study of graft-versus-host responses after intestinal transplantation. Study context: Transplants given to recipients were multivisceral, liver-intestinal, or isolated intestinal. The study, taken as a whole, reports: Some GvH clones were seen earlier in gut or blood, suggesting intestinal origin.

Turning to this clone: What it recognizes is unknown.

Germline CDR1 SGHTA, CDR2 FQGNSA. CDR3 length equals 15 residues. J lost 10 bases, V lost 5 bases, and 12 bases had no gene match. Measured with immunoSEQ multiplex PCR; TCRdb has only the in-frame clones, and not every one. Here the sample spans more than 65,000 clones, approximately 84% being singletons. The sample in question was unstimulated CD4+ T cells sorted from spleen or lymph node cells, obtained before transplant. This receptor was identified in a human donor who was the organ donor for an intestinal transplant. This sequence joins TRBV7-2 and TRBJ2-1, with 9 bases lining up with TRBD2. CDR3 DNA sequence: TGTGCCAGCAGCCCCAGGGTGGCGCTAGCGGGGGAGCAGTTCTTC. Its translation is CASSPRVALAGEQFF.